This T cell receptor (beta chain) is from a study of T-cell reconstitution after alpha-beta-depleted transplantation in children. This clonotype was picked up a small number of times. Unique molecular identifiers were incorporated when the TCRbeta library was constructed. TCRdb ran MiXCR on the PCR reads and lists one entry per CDR3 protein. The sample has about 360,000 distinct CDR3 sequences; about an eighth are singletons. V was cut by 8 bases and J by 4 bases, with 12 bases left in between. Looked up from germline, CDR1 is MDHEN and CDR2 is SYDVKM. The CDR3 is 13 amino acids. Source: PBMCs, taken from the stem cell graft. The chain combines TRBV28 with TRBJ1-5; D may be TRBD1 (5 bases). This sequence was found in a human donor who donated a stem cell graft to a child with Fanconi anemia. The CDR3 sequence is CASCRATNQPQHF. Written as DNA, the CDR3 is TGTGCCAGCTGCAGGGCGACTAATCAGCCCCAGCATTTT.